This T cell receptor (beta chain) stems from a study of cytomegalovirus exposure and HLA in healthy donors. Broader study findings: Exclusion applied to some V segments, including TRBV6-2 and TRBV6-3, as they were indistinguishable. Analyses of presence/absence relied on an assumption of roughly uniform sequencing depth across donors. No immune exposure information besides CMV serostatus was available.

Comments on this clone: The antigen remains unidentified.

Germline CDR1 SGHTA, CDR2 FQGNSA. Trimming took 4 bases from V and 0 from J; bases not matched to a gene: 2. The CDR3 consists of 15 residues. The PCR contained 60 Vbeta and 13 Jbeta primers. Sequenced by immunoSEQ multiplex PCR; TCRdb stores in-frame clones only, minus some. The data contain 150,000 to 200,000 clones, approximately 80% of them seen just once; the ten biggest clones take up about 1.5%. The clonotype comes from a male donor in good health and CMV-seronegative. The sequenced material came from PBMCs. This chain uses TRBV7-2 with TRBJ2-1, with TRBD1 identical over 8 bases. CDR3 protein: CASSSGQDSYNEQFF. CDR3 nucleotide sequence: TGTGCCAGCAGCTCGGGACAGGACTCCTACAATGAGCAGTTCTTC.